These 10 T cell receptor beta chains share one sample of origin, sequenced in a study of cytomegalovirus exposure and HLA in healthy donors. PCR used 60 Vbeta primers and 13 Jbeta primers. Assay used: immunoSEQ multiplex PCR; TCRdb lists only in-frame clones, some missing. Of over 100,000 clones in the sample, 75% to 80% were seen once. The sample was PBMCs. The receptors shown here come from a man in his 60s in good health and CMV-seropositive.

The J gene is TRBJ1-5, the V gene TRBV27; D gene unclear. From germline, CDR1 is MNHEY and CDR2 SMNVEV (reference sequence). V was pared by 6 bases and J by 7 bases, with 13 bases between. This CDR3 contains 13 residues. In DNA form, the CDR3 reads TGTGCCAGCAGAAACGGTGTAGAACAGCCCCAGCATTTT. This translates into CASRNGVEQPQHF.

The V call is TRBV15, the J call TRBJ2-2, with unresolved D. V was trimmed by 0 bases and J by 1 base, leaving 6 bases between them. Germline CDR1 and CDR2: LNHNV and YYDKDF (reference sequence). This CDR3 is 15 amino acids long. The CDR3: CATSRDGVNTGELFF. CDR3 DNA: TGTGCCACCAGCAGAGATGGAGTGAACACCGGGGAGCTGTTTTTT.

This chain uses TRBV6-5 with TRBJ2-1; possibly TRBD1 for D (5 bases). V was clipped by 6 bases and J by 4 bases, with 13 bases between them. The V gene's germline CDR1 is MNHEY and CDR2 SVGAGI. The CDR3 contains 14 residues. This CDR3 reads CASREVGLYNEQFF. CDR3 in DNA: TGTGCCAGCAGAGAAGTGGGGCTTTACAATGAGCAGTTCTTC.

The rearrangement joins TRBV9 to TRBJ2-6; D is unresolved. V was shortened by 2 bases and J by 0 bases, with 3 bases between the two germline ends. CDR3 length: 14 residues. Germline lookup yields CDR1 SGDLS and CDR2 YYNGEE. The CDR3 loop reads CASSVRSGANVLTF. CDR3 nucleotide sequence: TGTGCCAGCAGCGTCCGCTCTGGGGCCAACGTCCTGACTTTC.

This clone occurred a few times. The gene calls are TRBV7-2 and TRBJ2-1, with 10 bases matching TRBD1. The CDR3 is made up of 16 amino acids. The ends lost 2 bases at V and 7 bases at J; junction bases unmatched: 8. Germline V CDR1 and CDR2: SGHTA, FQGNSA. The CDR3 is CASSLRQGAGTNEQFF. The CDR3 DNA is TGTGCCAGCAGCTTAAGACAGGGGGCTGGAACGAATGAGCAGTTCTTC.

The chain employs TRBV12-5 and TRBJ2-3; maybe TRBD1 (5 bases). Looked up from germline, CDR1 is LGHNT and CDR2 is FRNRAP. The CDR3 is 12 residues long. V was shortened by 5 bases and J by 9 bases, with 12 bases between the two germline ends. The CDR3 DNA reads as TGTGCTAGTGGTCCGGACATTAGCACGCAGTATTTT. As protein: CASGPDISTQYF.

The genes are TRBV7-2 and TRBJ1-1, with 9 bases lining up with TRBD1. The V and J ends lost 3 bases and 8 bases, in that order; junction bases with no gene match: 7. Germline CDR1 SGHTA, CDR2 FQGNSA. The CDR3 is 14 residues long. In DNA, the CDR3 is TGTGCCAGCAGCTTTTCGGGACAGGGTAAGGAAGCTTTCTTT. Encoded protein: CASSFSGQGKEAFF.

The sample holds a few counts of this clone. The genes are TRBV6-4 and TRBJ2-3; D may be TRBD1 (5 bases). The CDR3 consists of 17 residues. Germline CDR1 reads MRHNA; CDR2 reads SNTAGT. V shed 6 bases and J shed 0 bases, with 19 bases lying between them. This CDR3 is CASSNGPQGLSTDTQYF. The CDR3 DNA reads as TGTGCCAGCAGCAATGGACCCCAGGGATTGAGCACAGATACGCAGTATTTT.

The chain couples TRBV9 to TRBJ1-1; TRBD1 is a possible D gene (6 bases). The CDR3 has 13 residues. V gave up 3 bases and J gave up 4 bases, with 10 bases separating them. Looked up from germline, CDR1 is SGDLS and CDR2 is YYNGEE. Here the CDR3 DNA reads TGTGCCAGCAGCGCACAGGGACGCACTGAAGCTTTCTTT. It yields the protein CASSAQGRTEAFF.

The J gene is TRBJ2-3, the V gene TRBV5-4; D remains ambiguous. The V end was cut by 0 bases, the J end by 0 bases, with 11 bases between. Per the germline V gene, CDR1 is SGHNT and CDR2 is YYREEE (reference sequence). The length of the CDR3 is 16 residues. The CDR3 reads CASSLGLAISTDTQYF. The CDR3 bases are TGTGCCAGCAGCTTGGGACTGGCTATTAGCACAGATACGCAGTATTTT.